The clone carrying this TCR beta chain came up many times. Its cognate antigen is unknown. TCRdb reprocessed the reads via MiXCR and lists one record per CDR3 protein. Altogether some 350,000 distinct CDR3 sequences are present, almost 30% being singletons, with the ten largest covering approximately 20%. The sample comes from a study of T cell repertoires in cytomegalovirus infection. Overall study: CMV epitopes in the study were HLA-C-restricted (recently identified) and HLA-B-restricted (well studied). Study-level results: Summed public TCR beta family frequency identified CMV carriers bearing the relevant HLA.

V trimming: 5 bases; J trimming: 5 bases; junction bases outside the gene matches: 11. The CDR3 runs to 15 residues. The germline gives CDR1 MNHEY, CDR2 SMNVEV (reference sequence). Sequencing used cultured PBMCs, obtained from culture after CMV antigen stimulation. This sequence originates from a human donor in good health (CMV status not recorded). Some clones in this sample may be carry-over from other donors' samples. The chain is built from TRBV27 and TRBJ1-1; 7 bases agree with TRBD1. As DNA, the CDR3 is TGTGCCAGCAGTGCCCCGACAGGGAGTAAGACTGAAGCTTTCTTT. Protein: CASSAPTGSKTEAFF.